These 26 T cell receptor beta chains came from one sample sequenced in a study of T cell responses to AZD1222 COVID-19 vaccine. TCRdb keeps only in-frame clones here, not all; method: immunoSEQ multiplex PCR. Among around 100,000 clones listed, approximately 89% were seen once. The sample here was peripheral blood, taken on day 0 of AZD1222 vaccination. Receptors were obtained from an adult in good health.

The chain joins TRBV7-6 to TRBJ2-3; D ambiguous. This CDR3 contains 14 residues. V lost 5 bases, J lost 1 base, and 10 bases lay in between. Looked up from germline, CDR1 is SGHVS and CDR2 is FNYEAQ. CDR3 amino acids: CASSRLSGTDTQYF. Written as DNA, the CDR3 is TGTGCCAGCAGCCGCTTATCTGGCACAGATACGCAGTATTTT. Using reference TRBV7-6 and TRBJ2-3 for the parts outside the CDR3, the full variable domain is GAGVSQSPRYKVTKRGQDVALRCDPISGHVSLYWYRQALGQGPEFLTYFNYEAQQDKSGLPNDRFSAERPEGSISTLTIQRTEQRDSAMYRCASSRLSGTDTQYFGPGTRLTVL.

The J gene is TRBJ2-7, the V gene TRBV4-1, with 8 positions matching TRBD2. The CDR3 runs 17 residues. The J segment lost 2 bases and the V segment lost 3 bases, leaving 12 bases of the junction unmatched. Per germline, CDR1 MGHRA and CDR2 YSYEKL. The CDR3 DNA is TGCGCCAGCAGCCACCCAAGGGGTAGCGGGGTTCCCTACGAGCAGTACTTC. It translates to CASSHPRGSGVPYEQYF.

V gene TRBV4-1 combines with J gene TRBJ2-7, with TRBD1 as a possible D gene (6 bases). The germline gives CDR1 MGHRA, CDR2 YSYEKL. V was pared by 4 bases and J by 7 bases, with 20 bases between. The CDR3 runs 15 residues. This CDR3 reads CASSPNGQPRGEQYF. DNA for the CDR3: TGCGCCAGCAGCCCCAACGGACAGCCCCGGGGTGAGCAGTACTTC.

The J gene is TRBJ2-3, the V gene TRBV5-6; D unclear. The V gene lost 3 bases and the J gene lost 1 base, with 9 bases spanning the gap. Germline-derived CDR1 and CDR2 are SGHDT and YYEEEE. The CDR3 runs 14 residues. In DNA, the CDR3 is TGTGCCAGCAGCTCCCTTGCGCGCACAGATACGCAGTATTTT. Its protein is CASSSLARTDTQYF.

The gene calls are TRBV18 and TRBJ2-7, with a weak D call TRBD1 (7 bases). The CDR3 has 13 amino acids. With 3 bases removed from V and 5 bases from J, the gap between germline ends came to 11 bases. Germline assignment: CDR1 KGHSH and CDR2 LQKENI. The CDR3 reads CASSPFRGDEQYF. As DNA, the CDR3 is TGTGCCAGCTCACCGTTCAGGGGGGACGAGCAGTACTTC. Together with reference TRBV18 and TRBJ2-7, the CDR3 gives the full variable domain: NAGVMQNPRHLVRRRGQEARLRCSPMKGHSHVYWYRQLPEEGLKFMVYLQKENIIDESGMPKERFSAEFPKEGPSILRIQQVVRGDSAAYFCASSPFRGDEQYFGPGTRLTVT.

The V and J genes are TRBV20-1 and TRBJ1-1; D uncertain. Germline lookup yields CDR1 DFQATT and CDR2 SNEGSKA (reference sequence). The CDR3 contains 11 residues. Trimming cost V 6 bases and J 0 bases, with 5 bases left between them. DNA of the CDR3: TGCAGTGCCCGGATGAACACTGAAGCTTTCTTT. This codes for CSARMNTEAFF.

The chain couples TRBV7-9 to TRBJ1-3, with TRBD1 matching 7 bases. In germline, CDR1 is SEHNR, CDR2 FQNEAQ (reference sequence). V shed 6 bases and J 3 bases; nucleotides not matched to a gene: 5. The CDR3 is 14 residues long. DNA of the CDR3: TGTGCCAGCAGTTTCGGGACAGATGGAAACACCATATATTTT. Translated, it gives CASSFGTDGNTIYF. Filled out from reference TRBV7-9 and TRBJ1-3, the complete variable domain reads DTGVSQNPRHKITKRGQNVTFRCDPISEHNRLYWYRQTLGQGPEFLTYFQNEAQLEKSRLLSDRFSAERPKGSFSTLEIQRTEQGDSAMYLCASSFGTDGNTIYFGEGSWLTVV.

This clone came up once. The chain has TRBV15 and TRBJ2-7; 7 bases fit TRBD1. Trimming removed 0 bases from V and 7 bases from J; junction bases left unmatched: 6. Looked up from germline, CDR1 is LNHNV and CDR2 is YYDKDF (reference sequence). CDR3 size: 14 residues. CDR3 DNA: TGTGCCACCAGCAGAGATCGTCACAGGGGTGAGCAGTACTTC. Protein product: CATSRDRHRGEQYF.

DNA of the CDR3: TGTGCCAGCAGCTTAGGGGGGGGGAGTGGGCTGCTCCCAGATACGCAGTATTTT. Its translation is CASSLGGGSGLLPDTQYF. V gene TRBV7-2 combines with J gene TRBJ2-3; 7 nucleotides match TRBD2. The CDR3 is 18 amino acids. Trimming cost V 1 base and J 4 bases; bases outside gene matches: 14. Germline V gives CDR1 SGHTA, CDR2 FQGNSA.

This sequence joins TRBV2 and TRBJ1-1; 9 bases align to TRBD1. V was clipped by 6 bases and J by 11 bases; unmatched bases: 7. The CDR3 totals 12 residues. The V gene's germline CDR1 is SNHLY and CDR2 FYNNEI. CDR3: CASSAQGARAFF. Written as DNA, the CDR3 is TGTGCCAGCAGCGCACAGGGGGCGCGGGCTTTCTTT.

The gene calls are TRBV19 and TRBJ2-1, with D possibly being TRBD2 (6 bases). This CDR3 has 16 amino acids. V was trimmed by 8 bases and J by 1 base, leaving 18 bases between them. The germline V gene has CDR1 LNHDA and CDR2 SQIVND (reference sequence). CDR3: CASHFVGGLSYNEQFF. The CDR3 bases are TGTGCCAGTCATTTTGTGGGGGGACTTTCCTACAATGAGCAGTTCTTC.

This chain connects TRBV27 to TRBJ1-2; D call uncertain. The CDR3 loop spans 14 amino acids. Germline V gene sequence: CDR1 MNHEY, CDR2 SMNVEV (reference sequence). V lost 0 bases and J 4 bases, leaving 9 bases between the germline ends. This CDR3 is CASSLSVSSYGYTF. The CDR3 DNA sequence: TGTGCCAGCAGTTTATCGGTCAGTTCCTATGGCTACACCTTC.

This sequence joins TRBV18 and TRBJ1-2; D is ambiguous. The CDR3 is 16 amino acids. With 1 base removed from V and 9 bases from J, the gap between germline ends came to 21 bases. CDR1 is KGHSH and CDR2 is LQKENI in the germline V gene. For the CDR3, the DNA is TGTGCCAGCTCACCACGCCAGGAGGTCACCGGGAAAAGCTACACCTTC. This codes for CASSPRQEVTGKSYTF.

The V and J genes are TRBV7-2 and TRBJ2-3; tentative D call: TRBD2 (7 bases). Germline lookup yields CDR1 SGHTA and CDR2 FQGNSA. With 3 bases removed from V and 4 bases from J, the gap between germline ends came to 14 bases. The CDR3 length is 15 residues. The CDR3 is CASSFVGGLPDTQYF. The CDR3 DNA is TGTGCCAGCAGCTTTGTGGGGGGGCTTCCAGATACGCAGTATTTT. Based on the CDR3 plus reference TRBV7-2 and TRBJ2-3, the full variable domain is GAGVSQSPSNKVTEKGKDVELRCDPISGHTALYWYRQSLGQGLEFLIYFQGNSAPDKSGLPSDRFSAERTGGSVSTLTIQRTQQEDSAVYLCASSFVGGLPDTQYFGPGTRLTVL.

V is TRBV7-9 and J is TRBJ1-2; unclear D gene. V dropped 6 bases and J dropped 2 bases, with 13 bases sitting between them. The CDR3 totals 14 residues. The germline V gene encodes CDR1 SEHNR and CDR2 FQNEAQ (reference sequence). In DNA, the CDR3 is TGTGCCAGCAGGCCCAACTTGGGGAACTATGGCTACACCTTC. The encoded protein is CASRPNLGNYGYTF. The full variable domain, rest sourced from reference TRBV7-9 and TRBJ1-2, is DTGVSQNPRHKITKRGQNVTFRCDPISEHNRLYWYRQTLGQGPEFLTYFQNEAQLEKSRLLSDRFSAERPKGSFSTLEIQRTEQGDSAMYLCASRPNLGNYGYTFGSGTRLTVV.

The chain combines TRBV24-1 with TRBJ1-1; a weak D match, TRBD1 (6 bases). This CDR3 contains 16 residues. The germline CDR1 and CDR2 sequences are KGHDR and SFDVKD. Trimming pared 9 bases from V and 0 bases from J, leaving 19 bases between. CDR3 in amino acids: CATRRDGTSMNTEAFF. The CDR3 nucleotides are TGTGCCACCCGCAGGGACGGGACATCAATGAACACTGAAGCTTTCTTT.

This chain joins TRBV5-1 and TRBJ2-2; 9 bases match TRBD2. This CDR3 spans 18 amino acids. Per germline, CDR1 SGHRS and CDR2 YFSETQ. V was pared by 4 bases and J by 1 base, with 11 bases of the junction left unmatched. CDR3 bases: TGCGCCAGCAGCCAGCGGGGGGCCGACTTCGAGAACACCGGGGAGCTGTTTTTT. It codes for CASSQRGADFENTGELFF. Drawing the rest from reference TRBV5-1 and TRBJ2-2, the complete variable domain is KAGVTQTPRYLIKTRGQQVTLSCSPISGHRSVSWYQQTPGQGLQFLFEYFSETQRNKGNFPGRFSGRQFSNSRSEMNVSTLELGDSALYLCASSQRGADFENTGELFFGEGSRLTVL.

A word on this clone: The CDR3 does not close with the conserved phenylalanine or tryptophan, likely indicating a read error. The V call is TRBV6-5, the J call TRBJ1-6; the D gene is possibly TRBD1 (5 bases). The length of the CDR3 is 14 residues. V lost 0 bases, J lost 8 bases, and 8 bases lay in between. Germline-derived CDR1 and CDR2 are MNHEY and SVGAGI. The CDR3 sequence is CASSYSGVDSPLHL. Here the CDR3 DNA reads TGTGCCAGCAGTTACTCAGGGGTCGATTCACCCCTCCACCTT.

This chain uses TRBV29-1 with TRBJ1-1; D unresolved. This CDR3 has 14 amino acids. Trimming stripped 2 bases from V and 0 bases from J, with 10 bases between. Germline V gene lookup returns CDR1 SQVTM and CDR2 ANQGSEA. The CDR3: CSVEKGALNTEAFF. In DNA, the CDR3 is TGCAGCGTTGAAAAGGGAGCGTTGAACACTGAAGCTTTCTTT.

V gene TRBV11-3 combines with J gene TRBJ1-1; maybe TRBD1 (6 bases). The germline CDR1 and CDR2 sequences are SGHNT and YENEEA. Trimming left V 5 bases short and J 1 base short, with 17 bases between. The CDR3 covers 16 residues. The CDR3 sequence: CASSGSTRGGNTEAFF. The CDR3 DNA sequence: TGTGCCAGCAGCGGCTCGACAAGGGGGGGGAACACTGAAGCTTTCTTT.

The gene calls are TRBV29-1 and TRBJ1-1, with 8 bases fitting TRBD1. After removal of 5 bases from V and 4 bases from J, the junction contained 9 bases not matched to a gene. CDR1 is SQVTM and CDR2 is ANQGSEA in the germline V gene. The CDR3 spans 14 residues. CDR3 amino acids: CSVRPTGAGTEAFF. The DNA of the CDR3 is TGCAGCGTTCGGCCGACAGGGGCGGGCACTGAAGCTTTCTTT. Filled out from reference TRBV29-1 and TRBJ1-1, the complete variable domain reads SAVISQKPSRDICQRGTSLTIQCQVDSQVTMMFWYRQQPGQSLTLIATANQGSEATYESGFVIDKFPISRPNLTFSTLTVSNMSPEDSSIYLCSVRPTGAGTEAFFGQGTRLTVV.

The J gene is TRBJ1-4, the V gene TRBV6-5; no reliable D call. Germline V gene lookup returns CDR1 MNHEY and CDR2 SVGAGI. Deletions cut 6 bases from V and 4 bases from J, with 12 bases between. This CDR3 is 14 amino acids long. CDR3 region: CASSRTDYNEKLFF. Here the CDR3 DNA reads TGTGCCAGCAGCCGGACCGATTATAATGAAAAACTGTTTTTT.

V and J are TRBV7-9 and TRBJ1-1; no reliable D call. The CDR3 runs 11 residues. CDR1 is SEHNR, CDR2 FQNEAQ, per germline (reference sequence). The CDR3 DNA reads as TGTCTGACGCATATGAACACTGAAGCTTTCTTT. This sequence encodes CLTHMNTEAFF.

The genes are TRBV11-1 and TRBJ1-3; TRBD1 matches at 8 bases. CDR1 SGHAT and CDR2 FQDESV come from the germline V gene (reference sequence). CDR3 size: 15 residues. Unmatched junction bases numbered 8, after V lost 8 bases and J lost 2 bases. CDR3 in DNA: TGTGCCAGCGGAGACAGGGGACTGGCTGGAAACACCATATATTTT. Translated: CASGDRGLAGNTIYF.

Details on this clone: The conserved final phenylalanine or tryptophan is absent from the CDR3, which likely points to a read error. The J gene is TRBJ1-6, the V gene TRBV4-1; no clear D. The V end lost 1 base, the J end lost 11 bases, and 12 bases lay between the germline ends. This CDR3 contains 14 residues. CDR1 and CDR2 (germline): MGHRA, YSYEKL. The CDR3 is CASSQGTRSTPLHL. The CDR3 DNA reads TGCGCCAGCAGCCAAGGGACCCGATCTACACCCCTCCACCTT.

V usage is TRBV11-2 and J usage is TRBJ2-1, with 7 bases that match TRBD2. The CDR3 extends over 16 amino acids. V shed 0 bases, J shed 2 bases, and the junction held 4 bases outside the gene matches. Per the germline V gene, CDR1 is SGHAT and CDR2 is FQNNGV. CDR3 region: CASSLDMGGTYNEQFF. The CDR3 DNA follows: TGTGCCAGCAGCTTAGATATGGGGGGGACCTACAATGAGCAGTTCTTC. The full variable domain, completed using reference TRBV11-2 and TRBJ2-1, is EAGVAQSPRYKIIEKRQSVAFWCNPISGHATLYWYQQILGQGPKLLIQFQNNGVVDDSQLPKDRFSAERLKGVDSTLKIQPAKLEDSAVYLCASSLDMGGTYNEQFFGPGTRLTVL.